The 29 T cell receptor beta chains presented below share a single source sample, sequenced in a study of blood T cells in healthy people across ages. The second PCR ran about 6 to 11 cycles with a sample-barcoded 5' primer and J-beta primers. MiXCR, applied by TCRdb to the 5' RACE reads, yields one record per CDR3 protein. The sample lists around 990,000 distinct CDR3 sequences, roughly two fifths occurring once. The source material was blood. The receptors shown here come from a young man in good health.

The V and J genes are TRBV6-5 and TRBJ2-3; D gene uncertain. Germline CDR1 MNHEY, CDR2 SVGAGI. CDR3 length: 13 residues. The V end was cut by 6 bases, the J end by 4 bases, with 11 bases between. The CDR3 loop reads CASRPPGADTQYF. DNA for the CDR3: TGTGCCAGCAGACCCCCTGGAGCAGATACGCAGTATTTT.

This rearrangement joins TRBV30 to TRBJ1-4; D not certain. CDR3 length: 14 residues. CDR1 is GTSNPN and CDR2 is SVGIG in the germline V gene (reference sequence). V lost 0 bases and J 4 bases, leaving 9 bases between the germline ends. DNA of the CDR3: TGTGCCTGGAGTGTACCAGGCCTTAATGAAAAACTGTTTTTT. Protein: CAWSVPGLNEKLFF.

The genes are TRBV9 and TRBJ1-2; no definite D call. Trimming cost V 5 bases and J 9 bases, with 11 bases left between them. Germline values: CDR1 SGDLS, CDR2 YYNGEE. CDR3 length: 11 amino acids. Here the CDR3 reads CASRERDRYTF. The CDR3 bases are TGTGCCAGCAGGGAGCGAGATCGCTACACCTTC. The whole variable domain, remainder taken from reference TRBV9 and TRBJ1-2, is DSGVTQTPKHLITATGQRVTLRCSPRSGDLSVYWYQQSLDQGLQFLIQYYNGEERAKGNILERFSAQQFPDLHSELNLSSLELGDSALYFCASRERDRYTFGSGTRLTVV.

This clonotype appeared once. The chain combines TRBV18 with TRBJ1-5, with D perhaps TRBD1 (5 bases). Trimming left V 0 bases short and J 6 bases short, with 9 bases between. Germline V gene data show CDR1 as KGHSH and CDR2 as LQKENI. The CDR3 covers 14 residues. The CDR3 bases are TGTGCCAGCTCACCACCCCTGGGGGGTCAGCCCCAGCATTTT. Its translation is CASSPPLGGQPQHF.

The CDR3 region has the DNA TGTGCCAGCAGTGACCGACGAGGACCCAGGACTAATGAAAAACTGTTTTTT. Translation: CASSDRRGPRTNEKLFF. The chain couples TRBV25-1 to TRBJ1-4; the D is unclear. The CDR3 is 17 residues long. V shed 3 bases and J shed 2 bases, with 16 bases lying between them. CDR1 MGHDK and CDR2 SYGVNS come from the germline V gene. Using reference TRBV25-1 and TRBJ1-4 for the parts outside the CDR3, the full variable domain is EADIYQTPRYLVIGTGKKITLECSQTMGHDKMYWYQQDPGMELHLIHYSYGVNSTEKGDLSSESTVSRIRTEHFPLTLESARPSHTSQYLCASSDRRGPRTNEKLFFGSGTQLSVL.

This clonotype appeared a few times. This chain joins TRBV24-1 and TRBJ2-5; D may be TRBD2 (5 bases). Germline V lookup: CDR1 KGHDR, CDR2 SFDVKD. The CDR3 covers 12 residues. The V and J ends lost 4 bases and 7 bases respectively, with 9 bases between them. The CDR3 loop is CATSDGAGTQYF. Written as DNA, the CDR3 is TGTGCCACCAGTGACGGCGCGGGGACCCAGTACTTC.

The chain couples TRBV5-1 to TRBJ2-1; no clear D. Between the trimmed V and J ends, which lost 0 bases and 10 bases, there was a span of 11 bases. The CDR3 is 13 residues long. Per the germline V gene, CDR1 is SGHRS and CDR2 is YFSETQ. The CDR3, as DNA: TGCGCCAGCAGCTTGGCAACAACCTACGAGCAGTTCTTC. It translates to CASSLATTYEQFF.

This sequence joins TRBV7-2 and TRBJ2-1, with TRBD1 as a possible D gene (6 bases). The CDR3 runs to 14 residues. CDR1 SGHTA and CDR2 FQGNSA come from the germline V gene. With 3 bases removed from V and 6 bases from J, the gap between germline ends came to 12 bases. This chain's CDR3 is CASSFIGQSNEQFF. The CDR3 DNA follows: TGTGCCAGCAGCTTCATAGGACAGAGCAATGAGCAGTTCTTC. Together with reference TRBV7-2 and TRBJ2-1, the CDR3 gives the full variable domain: GAGVSQSPSNKVTEKGKDVELRCDPISGHTALYWYRQSLGQGLEFLIYFQGNSAPDKSGLPSDRFSAERTGGSVSTLTIQRTQQEDSAVYLCASSFIGQSNEQFFGPGTRLTVL.

This chain connects TRBV15 to TRBJ1-2; the D gene is possibly TRBD1 (6 bases). Trimming left V 0 bases short and J 5 bases short, with 7 bases between. Per germline, CDR1 LNHNV and CDR2 YYDKDF (reference sequence). The CDR3 is made up of 13 amino acids. CDR3 sequence (DNA): TGTGCCACCAGCAGAGAGGGGGCGTATGGCTACACCTTC. Translated: CATSREGAYGYTF.

The CDR3 loop is CSVEGGVSFSYNEQFF. CDR3 in DNA: TGCAGCGTTGAGGGGGGGGTTAGCTTCTCCTACAATGAGCAGTTCTTC. V usage is TRBV29-1 and J usage is TRBJ2-1; 7 nucleotides agree with TRBD2. Germline lookup yields CDR1 SQVTM and CDR2 ANQGSEA. This CDR3 has 16 amino acids. After removal of 3 bases from V and 0 bases from J, the junction contained 8 bases not matched to a gene.

The chain combines TRBV4-3 with TRBJ1-4; the D gene is possibly TRBD1 (5 bases). The V end lost 1 base, the J end lost 8 bases, and 14 bases lay between the germline ends. CDR1 is LGHNA, CDR2 YSLEER, per germline. CDR3 length equals 15 residues. CDR3 residues: CASSQAQGYGEKLFF. The CDR3 coding sequence is TGCGCCAGCAGCCAAGCTCAGGGTTACGGCGAAAAACTGTTTTTT.

This chain links TRBV5-6 with TRBJ2-7; D remains unclear. Germline V lookup: CDR1 SGHDT, CDR2 YYEEEE. V was pared by 4 bases and J by 7 bases, with 21 bases between. CDR3 size: 15 residues. CDR3 sequence: CASSLAVLLEDEQYF. CDR3 nucleotide sequence: TGTGCCAGCAGCCTCGCAGTCCTCCTTGAGGATGAGCAGTACTTC.

V gene TRBV27 combines with J gene TRBJ1-1, with 7 positions matching TRBD1. The CDR3 spans 15 residues. Trimming removed 3 bases from V and 5 bases from J; junction bases left unmatched: 9. Germline V gives CDR1 MNHEY, CDR2 SMNVEV (reference sequence). The CDR3 sequence: CASSFDEGARTEAFF. CDR3 DNA sequence: TGTGCCAGCAGTTTTGATGAGGGGGCAAGGACTGAAGCTTTCTTT.

The rearrangement uses TRBV9 and TRBJ2-1, with D tentatively TRBD2 (6 bases). Germline V gene lookup returns CDR1 SGDLS and CDR2 YYNGEE. This CDR3 is 15 amino acids long. Trimming removed 7 bases at V and 5 bases at J, with 19 bases between. This CDR3 is CASGGYTLDDNEQFF. DNA of the CDR3: TGTGCCAGCGGGGGGTACACGCTTGACGACAATGAGCAGTTCTTC.

The gene calls are TRBV12-3 or TRBV12-4 and TRBJ2-1; D remains unclear. CDR3 size: 15 residues. V was cut by 1 base and J by 5 bases, with 12 bases left in between. For the CDR3, the DNA is TGTGCCAGCAGTTTAGGCGCGGCGGCCAACAATGAGCAGTTCTTC. Its protein product is CASSLGAAANNEQFF.

The chain joins TRBV6-2 or TRBV6-3 to TRBJ2-5; D uncertain. Trimming shortened V by 6 bases and J by 2 bases, and 10 bases separated the two germline ends. Germline loops: CDR1 MNHEY, CDR2 SVGEGT. The CDR3 has 13 residues. As DNA, the CDR3 is TGTGCCAGCAGGATCGACGCACAAGAGACCCAGTACTTC. Residues: CASRIDAQETQYF.

On this clonotype itself: One base away lies a much larger clone, so this may be a sequencing read error. The chain joins TRBV10-3 to TRBJ1-2; D not resolved. The CDR3 runs to 18 residues. V was clipped by 0 bases and J by 7 bases, with 24 bases between them. Looked up from germline, CDR1 is ENHRY and CDR2 is SYGVKD. This CDR3 is CAISESKGRTTPYSGYTF. CDR3 nucleotides: TGTGCCATCAGTGAGTCAAAAGGACGGACTACGCCTTATAGTGGCTACACCTTC.

The chain couples TRBV27 to TRBJ1-2; 8 nucleotides align to TRBD1. This CDR3 spans 14 amino acids. Trimming at V came to 3 bases and at J to 7 bases, leaving 7 bases not matched to a gene. The V gene's germline CDR1 is MNHEY and CDR2 SMNVEV (reference sequence). DNA for the CDR3: TGTGCCAGCAGTTTTGGACAGGGCTTGAGTGGCTACACCTTC. Translating gives CASSFGQGLSGYTF.

The rearrangement links TRBV6-5 to TRBJ2-1; unclear D gene. V was cut by 4 bases and J by 8 bases, with 9 bases left in between. The CDR3 covers 12 residues. Per germline, CDR1 MNHEY and CDR2 SVGAGI. The CDR3 region has the DNA TGTGCCAGCAGTTCTAGTAAGGATGAGCAGTTCTTC. Amino acid sequence: CASSSSKDEQFF.

The V gene is TRBV7-6, the J gene TRBJ2-3; TRBD2 matches at 7 bases. Looked up from germline, CDR1 is SGHVS and CDR2 is FNYEAQ. Trimming at V came to 2 bases and at J to 0 bases, leaving 5 bases not matched to a gene. The CDR3 runs to 16 residues. The CDR3 DNA is TGTGCCAGCAGCTTAAGCCCGGGGGGAAGCACAGATACGCAGTATTTT. This gives the protein CASSLSPGGSTDTQYF.

The chain couples TRBV3-1 to TRBJ1-2, with D unresolved. CDR1 is LGHDT, CDR2 YNNKEL, per germline (reference sequence). The CDR3 contains 14 residues. V shed 8 bases and J shed 1 base, with 14 bases lying between them. The DNA for the CDR3 is TGTGCCAGCGGGCGCCAGGAGATTAACTATGGCTACACCTTC. Translated, it gives CASGRQEINYGYTF.

This clonotype has only a few counts. This chain connects TRBV20-1 to TRBJ2-3, with TRBD2 as a possible D gene (6 bases). Germline V gene sequence: CDR1 DFQATT, CDR2 SNEGSKA (reference sequence). V lost 1 base to trimming and J lost 0 bases, with 14 bases between them. The CDR3 covers 16 residues. The CDR3, as DNA: TGCAGTGCTAGAGTGTTGGGCGGGACTAGCACAGATACGCAGTATTTT. Protein sequence: CSARVLGGTSTDTQYF.

This chain connects TRBV5-1 to TRBJ2-1; 8 bases line up with TRBD2. Trimming cost V 0 bases and J 5 bases; bases outside gene matches: 7. CDR1 is SGHRS and CDR2 is YFSETQ in the germline V gene. This CDR3 has 16 amino acids. The CDR3, as DNA: TGCGCCAGCAGCTTGGTTCAGCGGGGGCCAGACAATGAGCAGTTCTTC. It codes for CASSLVQRGPDNEQFF.

This chain uses TRBV7-9 with TRBJ2-7; D is ambiguous. Germline V gene sequence: CDR1 SEHNR, CDR2 FQNEAQ (reference sequence). This CDR3 is built from 15 residues. The germline V and J ends were trimmed by 5 bases and 7 bases, with 21 bases remaining between them. Written as DNA, the CDR3 is TGTGCCAGCAGCCCCACAAGAAACTTCTACAATGAGCAGTACTTC. Encoded protein: CASSPTRNFYNEQYF.

This clonotype was found a few times. The rearrangement links TRBV7-2 to TRBJ2-3, with D possibly being TRBD2 (5 bases). The CDR3 covers 17 residues. The V gene lost 3 bases and the J gene lost 4 bases, with 20 bases spanning the gap. In germline, CDR1 is SGHTA, CDR2 FQGNSA. The CDR3 bases are TGTGCCAGCAGCTTGAGAGGTAGCGTACTCGGGGCAGATACGCAGTATTTT. Protein product: CASSLRGSVLGADTQYF.

This clonotype showed up many times. The rearrangement joins TRBV5-5 to TRBJ2-5; tentatively, D is TRBD2 (5 bases). The CDR3 sequence is 14 residues long. The germline CDR1 and CDR2 sequences are SGHKS and YYEKEE (reference sequence). Deletions cut 4 bases from V and 1 base from J, with 11 bases between. As DNA, the CDR3 is TGTGCCAGCAGCCCTGACTATGGCCAAGAGACCCAGTACTTC. Its translation is CASSPDYGQETQYF.

This clonotype appeared many times. DNA for the CDR3: TGTGCCAGCAGCCAAGAGGGTTCCCCCTACAATGAGCAGTTCTTC. Translating it yields CASSQEGSPYNEQFF. V gene TRBV4-2 combines with J gene TRBJ2-1; D remains ambiguous. CDR3 length equals 15 residues. Trimming pared 0 bases from V and 2 bases from J, leaving 8 bases between. CDR1 is LGHNA and CDR2 is YNFKEQ in the germline V gene.

The rearrangement joins TRBV3-1 to TRBJ1-1; 9 bases map to TRBD1. Germline V gene sequence: CDR1 LGHDT, CDR2 YNNKEL (reference sequence). The V segment lost 1 base and the J segment 11 bases; nucleotides outside the gene matches: 5. This CDR3 is built from 13 residues. The CDR3 region has the DNA TGTGCCAGCAGCCAAGCCCGGGACAGGGCGGCTTTCTTT. This translates into CASSQARDRAAFF.

V gene TRBV7-2 combines with J gene TRBJ1-1; D is ambiguous. The CDR3 spans 16 residues. Trimming left V 0 bases short and J 3 bases short, with 14 bases between. CDR1 is SGHTA, CDR2 FQGNSA, per germline. The CDR3 loop reads CASSLARLGADTEAFF. In DNA, the CDR3 is TGTGCCAGCAGCTTAGCCCGGTTGGGAGCGGACACTGAAGCTTTCTTT. Looking up the rest from reference TRBV7-2 and TRBJ1-1 gives the full variable domain: GAGVSQSPSNKVTEKGKDVELRCDPISGHTALYWYRQSLGQGLEFLIYFQGNSAPDKSGLPSDRFSAERTGGSVSTLTIQRTQQEDSAVYLCASSLARLGADTEAFFGQGTRLTVV.